The rows below give T cell receptor beta chains drawn from one sample of a study of T cells in Graves' hyperthyroidism and ophthalmopathy. TCRdb reprocessed the multiplex PCR reads with MiXCR, giving one entry per CDR3 protein. The data contain about 700,000 distinct CDR3 sequences, 13% to 15% of them singletons. The sequenced sample consisted of blood. All receptors derive from a woman aged 18 to 35 with Graves' hyperthyroidism. The CDR3 runs from the conserved cysteine through the conserved F or W. Each record gives: clone size, V gene, D gene, J gene, CDR3 protein, CDR3 DNA. D genes are given only for firm matches. Only part of the rows carry a size: once, few, many, or a class if the clone is expanded.

-	TRBV6-1	TRBD2	TRBJ2-1	CASSSFEKWLAGYNEQFF	TGTGCCAGCAGCTCGTTCGAAAAGTGGCTAGCGGGCTACAATGAGCAGTTCTTC
-	TRBV10-2	-	TRBJ1-1	CASHLGKGGVNTEAFF	TGCGCCAGCCACCTGGGGAAGGGTGGGGTGAACACTGAAGCTTTCTTT
many	TRBV13	TRBD2	TRBJ2-3	CASSLVAGSQGTQYF	TGTGCCAGCAGCTTAGTAGCGGGAAGTCAGGGTACGCAGTATTTT
many	TRBV5-1	-	TRBJ2-7	CASSFQGNEQYF	TGCGCCAGCAGCTTTCAGGGCAACGAGCAGTACTTC
few	TRBV28	-	TRBJ1-2	CASCSPNYGYTF	TGTGCCAGCTGCAGTCCCAACTATGGCTACACCTTC
-	TRBV9	TRBD1	TRBJ1-2	CASSVGGTGGMSGYTF	TGTGCCAGCAGCGTAGGAGGGACAGGGGGTATGTCGGGCTACACCTTC
many	TRBV7-2	TRBD1	TRBJ1-2	CASSRDRGNYGYTF	TGTGCCAGCAGCCGGGACAGGGGCAACTATGGCTACACCTTC
many	TRBV11-3	TRBD1	TRBJ1-1	CASSAYGTVNTEAFF	TGTGCCAGCAGCGCATACGGGACAGTCAACACTGAAGCTTTCTTT
few	TRBV29-1	-	TRBJ2-3	CSVDGRVSTDTQYF	TGCAGCGTTGATGGACGGGTCAGCACAGATACGCAGTATTTT
few	TRBV6-5	-	TRBJ1-6	CASSYDLRDNSPLHF	TGTGCCAGCAGTTACGACCTGAGGGATAATTCACCCCTCCACTTT
-	TRBV10-3	-	TRBJ2-4	CAISVGPGQNIQYF	TGTGCCATCAGTGTAGGGCCAGGGCAAAACATTCAGTACTTC
-	TRBV20-1	-	TRBJ2-1	CSASSSQGGSYNEQFF	TGCAGTGCTAGTAGTTCGCAGGGTGGATCCTACAATGAGCAGTTCTTC
-	TRBV27	-	TRBJ1-2	CASSQLRAPSYGYTF	TGTGCCAGCAGTCAACTGAGGGCGCCCTCCTATGGCTACACCTTC
few	TRBV6-1	TRBD1	TRBJ2-5	CATLGQGETQYF	TGTGCCACCTTAGGACAGGGAGAGACCCAGTACTTC
-	TRBV5-4	-	TRBJ2-5	CASSFSNSQETQYF	TGTGCCAGCAGCTTCTCTAACAGCCAAGAGACCCAGTACTTC
-	TRBV20-1	-	TRBJ1-1	CSASGQRNTEAFF	TGCAGTGCTAGCGGACAGCGGAACACTGAAGCTTTCTTT
many	TRBV20-1	-	TRBJ2-3	CSATRTTTNTDTQYF	TGCAGTGCCACCAGGACTACCACCAACACAGATACGCAGTATTTT
-	TRBV7-9	-	TRBJ2-7	CAGSFLYEQYF	TGTGCCGGCAGCTTTCTCTACGAGCAGTACTTC
-	TRBV9	-	TRBJ2-2	CASSVEQVGELFF	TGTGCCAGCAGCGTAGAACAGGTCGGGGAGCTGTTTTTT
many	TRBV6-1	TRBD2	TRBJ2-7	CASRRLAGEGGYEQYF	TGTGCCAGCAGGAGACTAGCGGGAGAGGGGGGCTACGAGCAGTACTTC
few	TRBV2	-	TRBJ1-1	CASSVILEPQLNTEAFF	TGTGCCAGCAGTGTTATCCTGGAGCCCCAACTGAACACTGAAGCTTTCTTT
many	TRBV6-1	TRBD2	TRBJ2-3	CASYRGGTTDTQYF	TGTGCCAGCTACCGGGGGGGGACCACAGATACGCAGTATTTT